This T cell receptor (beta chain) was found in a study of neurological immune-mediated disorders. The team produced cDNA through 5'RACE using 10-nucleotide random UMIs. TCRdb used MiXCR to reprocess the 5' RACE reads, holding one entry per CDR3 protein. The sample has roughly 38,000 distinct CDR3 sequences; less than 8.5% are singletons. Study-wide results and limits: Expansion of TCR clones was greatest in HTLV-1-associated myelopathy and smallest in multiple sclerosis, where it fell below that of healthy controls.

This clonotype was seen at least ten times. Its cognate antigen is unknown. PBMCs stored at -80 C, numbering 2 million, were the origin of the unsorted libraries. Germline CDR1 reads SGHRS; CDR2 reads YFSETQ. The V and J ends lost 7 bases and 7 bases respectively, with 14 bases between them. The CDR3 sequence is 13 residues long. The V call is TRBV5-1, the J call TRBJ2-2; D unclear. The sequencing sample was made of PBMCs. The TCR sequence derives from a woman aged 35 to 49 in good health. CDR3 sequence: CASRASSDGELFF. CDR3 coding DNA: TGCGCCAGCCGGGCTTCAAGCGACGGGGAGCTGTTTTTT.